This T cell receptor (beta chain) was obtained from a study of T cell changes during pregnancy in multiple sclerosis. From germline, CDR1 is LNHDA and CDR2 SQIVND (reference sequence). V dropped 8 bases and J dropped 4 bases, with 14 bases sitting between them. This CDR3 contains 14 residues. The data were produced by immunoSEQ multiplex PCR, yet TCRdb's version contains in-frame clones alone and is incomplete. The sample comprises around 99,000 clones, 92% of which are singletons, and 2.6% rests with the top ten. Sequencing was performed on peripheral blood, taken in the first trimester of pregnancy. The receptor comes from a female donor with multiple sclerosis, enrolled in a pregnancy study. The gene calls are TRBV19 and TRBJ2-2; a possible D gene is TRBD1 (6 bases). The CDR3 DNA reads TGTGCCAGTCGGAACAGGGTGGGCACCGGGGAGCTGTTTTTT. Amino acid sequence: CASRNRVGTGELFF. The variable domain in full, completed from reference TRBV19 and TRBJ2-2, reads DGGITQSPKYLFRKEGQNVTLSCEQNLNHDAMYWYRQDPGQGLRLIYYSQIVNDFQKGDIAEGYSVSREKKESFPLTVTSAQKNPTAFYLCASRNRVGTGELFFGEGSRLTVL.